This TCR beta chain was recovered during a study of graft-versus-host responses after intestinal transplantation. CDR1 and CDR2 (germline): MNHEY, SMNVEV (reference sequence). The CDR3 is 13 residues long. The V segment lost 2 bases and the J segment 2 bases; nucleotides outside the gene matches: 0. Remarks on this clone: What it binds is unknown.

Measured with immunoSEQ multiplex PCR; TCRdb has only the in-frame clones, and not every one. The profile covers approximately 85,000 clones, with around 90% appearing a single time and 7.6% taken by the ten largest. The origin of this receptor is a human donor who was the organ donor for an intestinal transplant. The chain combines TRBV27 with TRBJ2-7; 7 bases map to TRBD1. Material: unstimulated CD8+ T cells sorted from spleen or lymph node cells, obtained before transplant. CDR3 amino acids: CASSLGTAYEQYF. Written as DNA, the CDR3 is TGTGCCAGCAGTTTAGGGACAGCCTACGAGCAGTACTTC.